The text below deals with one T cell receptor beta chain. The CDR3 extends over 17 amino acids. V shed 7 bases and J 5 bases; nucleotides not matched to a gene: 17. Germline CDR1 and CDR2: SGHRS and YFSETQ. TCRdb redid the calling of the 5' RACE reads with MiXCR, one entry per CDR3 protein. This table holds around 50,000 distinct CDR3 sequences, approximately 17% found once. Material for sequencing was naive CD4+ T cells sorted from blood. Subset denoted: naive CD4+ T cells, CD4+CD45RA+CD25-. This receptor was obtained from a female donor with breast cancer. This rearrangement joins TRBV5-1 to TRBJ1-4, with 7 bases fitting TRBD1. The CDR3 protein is CASGLNPAGTANEKLFF. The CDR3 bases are TGCGCCAGCGGCCTCAACCCAGCCGGGACAGCAAATGAAAAACTGTTTTTT.